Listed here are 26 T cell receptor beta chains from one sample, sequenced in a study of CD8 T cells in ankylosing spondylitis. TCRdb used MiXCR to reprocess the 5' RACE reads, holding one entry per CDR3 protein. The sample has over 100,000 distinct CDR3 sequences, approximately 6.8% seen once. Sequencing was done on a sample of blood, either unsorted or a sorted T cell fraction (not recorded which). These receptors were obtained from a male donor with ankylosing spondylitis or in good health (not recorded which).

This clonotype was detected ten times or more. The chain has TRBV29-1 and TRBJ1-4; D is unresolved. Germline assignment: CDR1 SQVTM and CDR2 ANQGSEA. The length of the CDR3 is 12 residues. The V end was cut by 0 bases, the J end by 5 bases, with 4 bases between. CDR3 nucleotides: TGCAGCGTTGAAGATCTCAATGAAAAACTGTTTTTT. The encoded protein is CSVEDLNEKLFF.

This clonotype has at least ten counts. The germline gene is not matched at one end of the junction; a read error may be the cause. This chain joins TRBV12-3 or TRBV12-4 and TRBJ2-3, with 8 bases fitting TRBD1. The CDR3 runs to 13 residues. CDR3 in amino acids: CASSEQGVAPPHF. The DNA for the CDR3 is TGTGCCAGCAGTGAACAGGGGGTTGCTCCCCCGCATTTT.

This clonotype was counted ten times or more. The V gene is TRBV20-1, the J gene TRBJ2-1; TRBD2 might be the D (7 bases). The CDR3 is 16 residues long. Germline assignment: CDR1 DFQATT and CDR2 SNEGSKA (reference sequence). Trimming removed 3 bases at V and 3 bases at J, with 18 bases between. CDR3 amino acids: CSASPSRGGDYNEQFF. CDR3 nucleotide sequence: TGCAGTGCTAGCCCCTCTAGGGGGGGGGACTACAATGAGCAGTTCTTC.

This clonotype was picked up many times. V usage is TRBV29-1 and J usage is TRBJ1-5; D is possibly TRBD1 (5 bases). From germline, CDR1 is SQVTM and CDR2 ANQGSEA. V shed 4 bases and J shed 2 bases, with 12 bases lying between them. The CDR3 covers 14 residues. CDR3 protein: CSVVQGGGNQPQHF. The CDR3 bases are TGCAGCGTTGTGCAGGGTGGGGGCAATCAGCCCCAGCATTTT.

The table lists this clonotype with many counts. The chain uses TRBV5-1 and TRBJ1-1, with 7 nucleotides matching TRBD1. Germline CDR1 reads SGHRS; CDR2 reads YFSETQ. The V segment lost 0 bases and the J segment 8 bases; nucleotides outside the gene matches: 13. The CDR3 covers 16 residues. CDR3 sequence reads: CASSLGGQAAAREAFF. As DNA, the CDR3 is TGCGCCAGCAGCTTGGGAGGACAGGCTGCGGCTAGGGAAGCTTTCTTT.

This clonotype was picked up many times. CDR3 bases: TGTGCCAGCAGCCAATTTGGGGGGCAGGTGGGCTACACCTTC. Translation: CASSQFGGQVGYTF. The rearrangement links TRBV4-2 to TRBJ1-2, with D perhaps TRBD1 (6 bases). The V and J ends lost 2 bases and 8 bases respectively, with 15 bases between them. Germline V gene data show CDR1 as LGHNA and CDR2 as YNFKEQ. The CDR3 runs 14 residues.

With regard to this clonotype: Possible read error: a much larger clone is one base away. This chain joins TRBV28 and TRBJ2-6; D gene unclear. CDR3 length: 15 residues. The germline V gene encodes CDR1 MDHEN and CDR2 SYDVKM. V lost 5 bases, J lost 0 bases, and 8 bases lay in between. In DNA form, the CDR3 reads TGTGCCAGCAGTGTAGCATTCTCTGGGGCCAACGTCCTGACTTTC. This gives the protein CASSVAFSGANVLTF.

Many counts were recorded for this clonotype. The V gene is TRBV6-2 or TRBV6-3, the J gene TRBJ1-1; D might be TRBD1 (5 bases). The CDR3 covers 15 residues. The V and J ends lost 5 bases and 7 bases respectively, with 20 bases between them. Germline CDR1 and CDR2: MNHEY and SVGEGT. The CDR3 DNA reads TGTGCCAGCAGTCTAGGCCAGGGAGAACGGGTTGAAGCTTTCTTT. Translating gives CASSLGQGERVEAFF.

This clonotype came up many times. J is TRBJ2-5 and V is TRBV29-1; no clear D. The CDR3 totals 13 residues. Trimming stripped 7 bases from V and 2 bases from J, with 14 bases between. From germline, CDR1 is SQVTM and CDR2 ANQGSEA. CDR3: CSALGLNQETQYF. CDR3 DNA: TGCAGCGCCCTGGGCCTAAATCAAGAGACCCAGTACTTC.

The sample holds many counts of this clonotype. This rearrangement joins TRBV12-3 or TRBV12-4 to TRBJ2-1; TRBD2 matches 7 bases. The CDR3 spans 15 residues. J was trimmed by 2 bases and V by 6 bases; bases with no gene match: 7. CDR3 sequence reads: CASSPVSGPYNEQFF. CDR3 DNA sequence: TGTGCCAGCAGCCCCGTTAGCGGGCCCTACAATGAGCAGTTCTTC.

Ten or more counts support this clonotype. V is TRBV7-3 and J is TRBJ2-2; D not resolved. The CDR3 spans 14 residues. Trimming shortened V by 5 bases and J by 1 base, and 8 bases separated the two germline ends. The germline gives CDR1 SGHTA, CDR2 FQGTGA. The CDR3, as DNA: TGTGCCAGCAGCCCCACTTTGAACACCGGGGAGCTGTTTTTT. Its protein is CASSPTLNTGELFF.

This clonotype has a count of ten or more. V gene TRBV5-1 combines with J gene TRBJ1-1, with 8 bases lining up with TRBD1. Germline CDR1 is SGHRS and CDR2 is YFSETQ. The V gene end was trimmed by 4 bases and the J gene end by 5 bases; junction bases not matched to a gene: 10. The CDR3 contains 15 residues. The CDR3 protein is CASSGIPTGATEAFF. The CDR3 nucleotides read TGCGCCAGCAGCGGAATTCCGACAGGGGCGACTGAAGCTTTCTTT. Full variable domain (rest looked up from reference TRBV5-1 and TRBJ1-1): KAGVTQTPRYLIKTRGQQVTLSCSPISGHRSVSWYQQTPGQGLQFLFEYFSETQRNKGNFPGRFSGRQFSNSRSEMNVSTLELGDSALYLCASSGIPTGATEAFFGQGTRLTVV.

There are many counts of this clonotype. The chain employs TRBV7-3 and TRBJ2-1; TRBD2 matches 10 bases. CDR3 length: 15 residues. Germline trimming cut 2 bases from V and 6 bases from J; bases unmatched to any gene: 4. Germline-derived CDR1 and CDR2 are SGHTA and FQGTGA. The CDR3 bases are TGTGCCAGCAGCTTACCTAGCGGGAGTCCCAATGAGCAGTTCTTC. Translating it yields CASSLPSGSPNEQFF.

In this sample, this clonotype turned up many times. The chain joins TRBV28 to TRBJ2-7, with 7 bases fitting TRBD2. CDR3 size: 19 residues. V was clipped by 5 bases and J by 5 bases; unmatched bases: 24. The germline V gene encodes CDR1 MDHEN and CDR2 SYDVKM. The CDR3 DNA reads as TGTGCCAGCAGTCTCGCCCCCTGGGAGGGCAGGGCTTATCGGGACGAGCAGTACTTC. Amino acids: CASSLAPWEGRAYRDEQYF.

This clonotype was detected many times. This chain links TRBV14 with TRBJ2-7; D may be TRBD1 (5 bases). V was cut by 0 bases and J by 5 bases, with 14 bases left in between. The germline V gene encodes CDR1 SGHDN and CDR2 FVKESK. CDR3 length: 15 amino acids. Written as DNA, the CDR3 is TGTGCCAGCAGCCAAGAAGGGCAGGGTAATAACGAGCAGTACTTC. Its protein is CASSQEGQGNNEQYF.

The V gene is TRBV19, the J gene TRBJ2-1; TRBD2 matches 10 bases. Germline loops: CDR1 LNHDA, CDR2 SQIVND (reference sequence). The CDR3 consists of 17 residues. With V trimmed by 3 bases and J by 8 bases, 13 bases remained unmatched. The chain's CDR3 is CASSMELSGRRFDEQFF. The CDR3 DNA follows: TGTGCCAGTAGTATGGAACTTAGCGGGAGGAGGTTCGATGAGCAGTTCTTC.

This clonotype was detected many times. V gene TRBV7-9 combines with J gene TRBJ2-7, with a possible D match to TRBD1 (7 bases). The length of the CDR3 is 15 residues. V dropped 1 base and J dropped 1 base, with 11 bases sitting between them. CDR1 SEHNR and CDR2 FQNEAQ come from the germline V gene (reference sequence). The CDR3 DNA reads TGTGCCAGCAGCTTAGAGGAGGGACAGTCCTACGAGCAGTACTTC. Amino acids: CASSLEEGQSYEQYF.

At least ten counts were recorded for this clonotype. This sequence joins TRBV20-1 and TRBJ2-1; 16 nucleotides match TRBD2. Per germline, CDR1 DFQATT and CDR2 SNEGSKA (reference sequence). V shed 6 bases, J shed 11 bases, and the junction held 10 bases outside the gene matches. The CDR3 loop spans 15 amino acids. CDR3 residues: CSAPGLAGGQKKQFF. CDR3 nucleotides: TGCAGTGCCCCGGGACTAGCGGGAGGGCAAAAAAAGCAGTTCTTC.

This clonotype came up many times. In DNA form, the CDR3 reads TGTGCCAGCAGCTTATTAGGGGAAGCTTTCTTT. As protein: CASSLLGEAFF. The chain combines TRBV7-9 with TRBJ1-1; D unclear. Germline CDR1 SEHNR, CDR2 FQNEAQ (reference sequence). With 2 bases removed from V and 8 bases from J, the gap between germline ends came to 6 bases. This CDR3 is 11 amino acids long.

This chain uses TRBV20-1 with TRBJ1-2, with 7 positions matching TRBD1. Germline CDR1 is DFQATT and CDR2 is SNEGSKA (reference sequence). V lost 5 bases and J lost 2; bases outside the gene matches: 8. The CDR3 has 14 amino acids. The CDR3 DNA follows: TGCAGTGCTCCCTACTTGACAGGGAACTATGGCTACACCTTC. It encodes CSAPYLTGNYGYTF.

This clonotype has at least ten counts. CDR3 protein: CSARDLEEKLFF. As DNA, the CDR3 is TGCAGTGCTAGAGATCTGGAGGAAAAACTGTTTTTT. The chain uses TRBV20-1 and TRBJ1-4; D gene unclear. The CDR3 is 12 residues long. V was cut by 0 bases and J by 8 bases, with 7 bases left in between. In germline, CDR1 is DFQATT, CDR2 SNEGSKA (reference sequence).

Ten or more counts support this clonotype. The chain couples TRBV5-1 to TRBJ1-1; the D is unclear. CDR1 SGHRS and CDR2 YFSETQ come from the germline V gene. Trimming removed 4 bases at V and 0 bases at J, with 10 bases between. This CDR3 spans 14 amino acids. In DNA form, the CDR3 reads TGCGCCAGCAGCCACGGACTGATGAACACTGAAGCTTTCTTT. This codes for CASSHGLMNTEAFF.

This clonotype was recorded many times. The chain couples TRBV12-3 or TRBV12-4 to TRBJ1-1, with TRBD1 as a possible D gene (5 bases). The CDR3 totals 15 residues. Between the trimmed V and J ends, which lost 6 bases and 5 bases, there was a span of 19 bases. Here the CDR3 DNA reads TGTGCCAGCAGCTACCCCTCGGGGGTTGGGACTGAAGCTTTCTTT. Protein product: CASSYPSGVGTEAFF.

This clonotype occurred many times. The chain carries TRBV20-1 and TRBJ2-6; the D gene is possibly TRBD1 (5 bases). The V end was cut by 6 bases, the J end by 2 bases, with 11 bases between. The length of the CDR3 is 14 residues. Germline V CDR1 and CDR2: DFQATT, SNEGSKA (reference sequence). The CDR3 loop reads CSAEDTAGANVLTF. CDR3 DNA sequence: TGCAGTGCCGAGGACACAGCTGGGGCCAACGTCCTGACTTTC.

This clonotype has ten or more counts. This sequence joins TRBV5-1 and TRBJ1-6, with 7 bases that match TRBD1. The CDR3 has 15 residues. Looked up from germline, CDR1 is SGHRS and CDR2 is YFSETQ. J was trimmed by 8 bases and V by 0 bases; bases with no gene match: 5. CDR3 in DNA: TGCGCCAGCAGCTTGGAGACGGGACAGCATTCACCCCTCCACTTT. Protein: CASSLETGQHSPLHF.

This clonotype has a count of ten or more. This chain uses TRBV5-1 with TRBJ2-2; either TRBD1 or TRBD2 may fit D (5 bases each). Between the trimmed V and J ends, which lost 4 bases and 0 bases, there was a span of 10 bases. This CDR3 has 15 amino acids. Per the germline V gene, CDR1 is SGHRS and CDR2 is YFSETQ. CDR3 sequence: CASSAGTANTGELFF. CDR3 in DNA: TGCGCCAGCAGCGCCGGGACGGCGAACACCGGGGAGCTGTTTTTT.